This passage covers 32 T cell receptor beta chains from one sample sequenced in a study of cytomegalovirus exposure and HLA in healthy donors. 13 Jbeta primers and 60 Vbeta primers were used for the PCR. Sequencing was performed with immunoSEQ multiplex PCR; in TCRdb, only in-frame clones are kept and a portion is missing. This table holds roughly 120,000 clones, around 75% found once. Source material: PBMCs. The receptors were sampled from a woman under 40 in good health and CMV-seronegative.

V usage is TRBV5-5 and J usage is TRBJ2-7; D is perhaps TRBD1 (5 bases). Trimming stripped 0 bases from V and 4 bases from J, with 17 bases between. Per the germline V gene, CDR1 is SGHKS and CDR2 is YYEKEE (reference sequence). The CDR3 is 16 residues long. The CDR3 loop is CASSLARAVSGYEQYF. CDR3 coding DNA: TGTGCCAGCAGCTTGGCCAGGGCGGTCTCAGGGTACGAGCAGTACTTC.

This clone was recorded once. The chain recombines TRBV27 with TRBJ1-1; D is uncertain. Per the germline V gene, CDR1 is MNHEY and CDR2 is SMNVEV (reference sequence). The CDR3 has 13 amino acids. V lost 6 bases, J lost 3 bases, and 11 bases lay in between. DNA of the CDR3: TGTGCCAGCAGATCTAGTCTACACACTGAAGCTTTCTTT. This translates into CASRSSLHTEAFF.

The chain employs TRBV28 and TRBJ2-1; 8 nucleotides agree with TRBD1. The V segment lost 6 bases and the J segment 8 bases; nucleotides outside the gene matches: 12. The CDR3 has 15 residues. Germline-derived CDR1 and CDR2 are MDHEN and SYDVKM. CDR3 amino acids: CASRARQGIGDEQFF. CDR3 bases: TGTGCCAGCAGAGCTAGACAGGGGATAGGCGATGAGCAGTTCTTC.

The genes are TRBV5-1 and TRBJ2-2; 9 positions match TRBD2. This CDR3 contains 15 residues. V lost 1 base to trimming and J lost 4 bases; unmatched junction nucleotides: 2. CDR1 SGHRS and CDR2 YFSETQ come from the germline V gene. The CDR3 here is CASSLLAGSTGELFF. CDR3 DNA: TGCGCCAGCAGCTTGCTAGCGGGGAGCACCGGGGAGCTGTTTTTT.

This chain connects TRBV30 to TRBJ2-2; possibly TRBD1 for D (5 bases). The V and J ends lost 0 bases and 7 bases respectively, with 12 bases between them. This CDR3 is built from 14 residues. Looked up from germline, CDR1 is GTSNPN and CDR2 is SVGIG (reference sequence). The CDR3 protein is CAWSVGQGDGELFF. Written as DNA, the CDR3 is TGTGCCTGGAGTGTAGGGCAGGGTGACGGGGAGCTGTTTTTT. Looking up the rest from reference TRBV30 and TRBJ2-2 gives the full variable domain: SQTIHQWPATLVQPVGSPLSLECTVEGTSNPNLYWYRQAAGRGLQLLFYSVGIGQISSEVPQNLSASRPQDRQFILSSKKLLLSDSGFYLCAWSVGQGDGELFFGEGSRLTVL.

This clone has more than one count but fewer than ten. The chain links TRBV2 to TRBJ1-4; D unclear. The length of the CDR3 is 16 residues. The V gene lost 2 bases and the J gene lost 1 base, with 11 bases spanning the gap. Germline CDR1 reads SNHLY; CDR2 reads FYNNEI. Written as DNA, the CDR3 is TGTGCCAGCAGTGAAAACGGCGGTCGAACTAATGAAAAACTGTTTTTT. Its protein product is CASSENGGRTNEKLFF.

The V and J genes are TRBV5-8 and TRBJ2-1; the D gene is possibly TRBD1 (5 bases). This CDR3 comprises 13 residues. From germline, CDR1 is SGHTS and CDR2 YDEGEE. Deletions cut 0 bases from V and 12 bases from J, with 13 bases between. The CDR3 DNA reads TGTGCCAGCAGCTTGGTAAGGGCAGGGATGCAGTTCTTC. Protein product: CASSLVRAGMQFF.

The gene calls are TRBV4-3 and TRBJ1-3; D ambiguous. The V gene lost 0 bases and the J gene lost 3 bases, with 12 bases spanning the gap. Germline V gene lookup returns CDR1 LGHNA and CDR2 YSLEER. The CDR3 is 16 residues long. The CDR3: CASSQDWRSLGNTIYF. The CDR3 DNA is TGCGCCAGCAGCCAAGATTGGCGGAGCCTTGGAAACACCATATATTTT.

This chain uses TRBV30 with TRBJ1-4; D gene ambiguous. The CDR3 has 12 amino acids. The V and J ends lost 2 bases and 6 bases respectively, with 7 bases between them. Germline V gives CDR1 GTSNPN, CDR2 SVGIG (reference sequence). The DNA of the CDR3 is TGTGCCTGGAGTATCCCTTATGAAAAACTGTTTTTT. Its translation is CAWSIPYEKLFF.

The V gene is TRBV28, the J gene TRBJ1-6; D unresolved. V lost 2 bases to trimming and J lost 5 bases, with 7 bases between them. The germline V gene encodes CDR1 MDHEN and CDR2 SYDVKM. This CDR3 has 14 amino acids. The CDR3 sequence: CASSLMANNSPLHF. The CDR3 coding sequence is TGTGCCAGCAGTTTAATGGCCAATAATTCACCCCTCCACTTT.

J is TRBJ2-3 and V is TRBV6-1, with D hard to call. Germline assignment: CDR1 MNHNS and CDR2 SASEGT. The V and J ends lost 5 bases and 0 bases respectively, with 12 bases between them. The CDR3 runs 15 residues. CDR3 DNA: TGTGCCAGCAGTCGTCGGAGAGCTAGCACAGATACGCAGTATTTT. Translating gives CASSRRRASTDTQYF.

This sequence joins TRBV29-1 and TRBJ2-3, with 8 bases that match TRBD2. This CDR3 is 16 amino acids long. The germline V gene has CDR1 SQVTM and CDR2 ANQGSEA. Losses at the gene ends were 0 bases for V and 2 bases for J; bases not matched to a gene: 7. Here the CDR3 reads CSVEDPGLVITDTQYF. The DNA for the CDR3 is TGCAGCGTTGAAGATCCGGGACTAGTGATCACAGATACGCAGTATTTT.

The genes are TRBV2 and TRBJ2-2; 8 bases fit TRBD1. Per the germline V gene, CDR1 is SNHLY and CDR2 is FYNNEI. This CDR3 has 15 residues. V trimming: 5 bases; J trimming: 5 bases; junction bases outside the gene matches: 7. CDR3 DNA: TGTGCCAGCAGTCCTCAGGGGGCGCAAACCGGGGAGCTGTTTTTT. Protein product: CASSPQGAQTGELFF.

The gene calls are TRBV7-8 and TRBJ1-1; tentatively, D is TRBD1 (5 bases). V was cut by 3 bases and J by 5 bases, with 13 bases left in between. The germline V gene encodes CDR1 SGHVS and CDR2 FQNEAQ. The length of the CDR3 is 14 residues. The CDR3 loop reads CASSFGGYRTEAFF. The CDR3 nucleotides are TGTGCCAGCAGCTTCGGGGGATATCGGACTGAAGCTTTCTTT.

The rearrangement uses TRBV19 and TRBJ2-1; possibly TRBD2 for D (6 bases). V lost 3 bases, J lost 7 bases, and 13 bases lay in between. The V gene's germline CDR1 is LNHDA and CDR2 SQIVND (reference sequence). There are 14 residues in the CDR3. In nucleotides, the CDR3 is TGTGCCAGTAGTATGTCTAGCGTGGGGAATGAGCAGTTCTTC. It encodes CASSMSSVGNEQFF.

This clone was observed a few times. This sequence joins TRBV5-5 and TRBJ1-4; 7 bases line up with TRBD1. Germline CDR1 SGHKS, CDR2 YYEKEE (reference sequence). CDR3 length equals 15 residues. The ends lost 3 bases at V and 8 bases at J; junction bases unmatched: 10. The CDR3: CASSWGTADNEKLFF. The CDR3 DNA sequence: TGTGCCAGCAGCTGGGGGACAGCGGATAACGAAAAACTGTTTTTT. Using reference TRBV5-5 and TRBJ1-4 for the parts outside the CDR3, the full variable domain is DAGVTQSPTHLIKTRGQQVTLRCSPISGHKSVSWYQQVLGQGPQFIFQYYEKEERGRGNFPDRFSARQFPNYSSELNVNALLLGDSALYLCASSWGTADNEKLFFGSGTQLSVL.

J is TRBJ2-3 and V is TRBV6-1; D is ambiguous. The CDR3 totals 17 residues. CDR1 and CDR2 (germline): MNHNS, SASEGT. V was clipped by 4 bases and J by 3 bases, with 20 bases between them. CDR3 loop: CASSARGWSGETDTQYF. In DNA, the CDR3 is TGTGCCAGCAGTGCCCGAGGTTGGAGTGGAGAGACAGATACGCAGTATTTT.

This clone was counted between two and nine times. The chain combines TRBV6-4 with TRBJ2-2; tentatively, D is TRBD1 (5 bases). V was shortened by 6 bases and J by 4 bases, with 15 bases between the two germline ends. The germline V gene encodes CDR1 MRHNA and CDR2 SNTAGT. CDR3 length: 15 residues. The CDR3 region has the DNA TGTGCCAGCAGCCCTTCGCAGGGCTCCACCGGGGAGCTGTTTTTT. Residues: CASSPSQGSTGELFF.

The J gene is TRBJ1-2, the V gene TRBV27; 10 nucleotides match TRBD1. The CDR3 consists of 13 residues. Germline-derived CDR1 and CDR2 are MNHEY and SMNVEV (reference sequence). Losses at the gene ends were 6 bases for V and 4 bases for J; bases not matched to a gene: 2. CDR3 sequence (DNA): TGTGCCAGCAGGCGGACAGGGGGCTATGGCTACACCTTC. This sequence encodes CASRRTGGYGYTF.

V is TRBV18 and J is TRBJ1-1, with TRBD1 identical over 10 bases. Germline V lookup: CDR1 KGHSH, CDR2 LQKENI. V lost 3 bases to trimming and J lost 6 bases; unmatched junction nucleotides: 7. This CDR3 contains 15 residues. Written as DNA, the CDR3 is TGTGCCAGCTCACCGGGACAGGGGATTAGGGCTGAAGCTTTCTTT. Protein: CASSPGQGIRAEAFF.

The chain links TRBV6-5 to TRBJ1-3; D uncertain. CDR1 is MNHEY, CDR2 SVGAGI, per germline. The CDR3 is 15 residues long. V gave up 4 bases and J gave up 0 bases, with 10 bases separating them. Written as DNA, the CDR3 is TGTGCCAGCAGTTCGCTTGTCGGCTCTGGAAACACCATATATTTT. Translation: CASSSLVGSGNTIYF.

This clone has a handful of counts. The genes are TRBV4-2 and TRBJ2-7, with TRBD1 matching over 7 bases. The trim removed 1 base at V and 2 bases at J, leaving 11 bases unmatched. This CDR3 spans 17 amino acids. Germline V gene lookup returns CDR1 LGHNA and CDR2 YNFKEQ. The CDR3 nucleotides are TGTGCCAGCAGCCAAGGGGTACGCCGGGACAGCACCTACGAGCAGTACTTC. Its protein is CASSQGVRRDSTYEQYF.

V usage is TRBV7-2 and J usage is TRBJ2-7; 9 bases match TRBD1. Unmatched junction bases numbered 2, after V lost 5 bases and J lost 6 bases. Germline assignment: CDR1 SGHTA and CDR2 FQGNSA. CDR3 length: 12 amino acids. This CDR3 is CASSQTGGEQYF. The DNA for the CDR3 is TGTGCCAGCAGCCAGACAGGGGGCGAGCAGTACTTC.

The chain employs TRBV5-1 and TRBJ1-1, with unresolved D. Trimming took 4 bases from V and 0 from J, leaving 10 bases between them. The CDR3 is 14 amino acids. Germline CDR1 reads SGHRS; CDR2 reads YFSETQ. The CDR3: CASSLGIMNTEAFF. The CDR3 DNA reads TGCGCCAGCAGCCTCGGGATAATGAACACTGAAGCTTTCTTT. Combining the CDR3 with reference TRBV5-1 and TRBJ1-1 gives the whole variable domain KAGVTQTPRYLIKTRGQQVTLSCSPISGHRSVSWYQQTPGQGLQFLFEYFSETQRNKGNFPGRFSGRQFSNSRSEMNVSTLELGDSALYLCASSLGIMNTEAFFGQGTRLTVV.

The chain employs TRBV14 and TRBJ2-6, with D possibly TRBD1 on 5 matching bases. Deletions cut 2 bases from V and 2 bases from J, with 7 bases between. Germline assignment: CDR1 SGHDN and CDR2 FVKESK. The CDR3 extends over 15 amino acids. The chain's CDR3 is CASSQQGPGANVLTF. The CDR3, as DNA: TGTGCCAGCAGCCAACAGGGCCCTGGGGCCAACGTCCTGACTTTC.

This chain links TRBV6-6 with TRBJ1-3; D is undetermined. There are 12 residues in the CDR3. The germline CDR1 and CDR2 sequences are MNHNY and SVGAGI (reference sequence). The CDR3 region has the DNA TGTCTGACCGGGTCCCCTGGAAACACCATATATTTT. Translating it yields CLTGSPGNTIYF.

The rearrangement links TRBV6-5 to TRBJ2-1; D remains unclear. Trimming left V 10 bases short and J 5 bases short, with 15 bases between. The CDR3 extends over 13 amino acids. In germline, CDR1 is MNHEY, CDR2 SVGAGI. Here the CDR3 DNA reads TGTGCCATCTCGGAAGCGCCAAACAATGAGCAGTTCTTC. Translation gives CAISEAPNNEQFF.

This clone was counted between two and nine times. The V gene is TRBV6-5, the J gene TRBJ1-2, with D tentatively TRBD1 (5 bases). This CDR3 contains 14 residues. The germline V gene encodes CDR1 MNHEY and CDR2 SVGAGI. Trimming took 2 bases from V and 5 from J, leaving 12 bases between them. The CDR3 reads CASSYGREAYGYTF. The DNA of the CDR3 is TGTGCCAGCAGTTACGGCAGGGAGGCGTATGGCTACACCTTC.

The genes are TRBV7-6 and TRBJ2-2; weak D call: TRBD1 (5 bases). The CDR3 totals 14 residues. Trimming shortened V by 2 bases and J by 6 bases, and 10 bases separated the two germline ends. Germline CDR1 SGHVS, CDR2 FNYEAQ. The CDR3 reads CASSLRGRAGELFF. CDR3 nucleotides: TGTGCCAGCAGCTTAAGGGGTCGAGCCGGGGAGCTGTTTTTT.

This chain joins TRBV28 and TRBJ1-1, with D possibly matching TRBD1 (6 bases). In germline, CDR1 is MDHEN, CDR2 SYDVKM. The CDR3 sequence is 14 residues long. Trimming left V 6 bases short and J 5 bases short, with 16 bases between. Here the CDR3 reads CASRLQGIRTEAFF. The CDR3 nucleotides are TGTGCCAGCAGACTACAGGGTATTAGGACTGAAGCTTTCTTT.

Remarks on this clone: This CDR3 is also generated by other DNA sequences in the sample. The CDR3 here is CASSYQGNTEAFF. The CDR3 coding sequence is TGTGCCAGCAGTTATCAGGGGAACACTGAAGCTTTCTTT. This chain links TRBV6-5 with TRBJ1-1; TRBD1 might be the D (5 bases). The CDR3 is 13 amino acids. V gave up 3 bases and J gave up 1 base, with 6 bases separating them. The germline CDR1 and CDR2 sequences are MNHEY and SVGAGI.

This rearrangement joins TRBV29-1 to TRBJ2-7, with 12 bases fitting TRBD2. The trim removed 1 base at V and 6 bases at J, leaving 4 bases unmatched. The CDR3 covers 14 residues. CDR1 is SQVTM and CDR2 is ANQGSEA in the germline V gene. Written as DNA, the CDR3 is TGCAGCGTTGAAGGACTAGCGGGAGCAATCGAGCAGTACTTC. Translating it yields CSVEGLAGAIEQYF.